A single TCR beta chain is shown here with its context. Its cognate antigen is unknown. The CDR3 loop spans 17 amino acids. The germline CDR1 and CDR2 sequences are LNHNV and YYDKDF (reference sequence). V was pared by 5 bases and J by 5 bases, with 22 bases between. This sample is part of a study of T cell responses to AZD1222 COVID-19 vaccine. Across the study: Pooled in the analysis were second doses at about 4 or about 12 weeks. Findings and caveats of the study: In all cases, repertoires were sampled only after the peak T cell response. Only 5 or 6 AZD1222 recipients were seropositive at baseline.

Using immunoSEQ multiplex PCR, the repertoire was profiled, and TCRdb retains in-frame clones only, with some absent. The sample lists roughly 100,000 clones, 75% to 95% occurring once. V gene TRBV15 combines with J gene TRBJ2-1; D could derive from TRBD1 or TRBD2 (6 bases each). Sequencing was performed on peripheral blood, taken on day 0 of AZD1222 vaccination. The source of this sequence is an adult in good health. DNA for the CDR3: TGTGCCACCAGCCCCCGAAGGTCGGGGGCGCGCAACAATGAGCAGTTCTTC. It yields the protein CATSPRRSGARNNEQFF.